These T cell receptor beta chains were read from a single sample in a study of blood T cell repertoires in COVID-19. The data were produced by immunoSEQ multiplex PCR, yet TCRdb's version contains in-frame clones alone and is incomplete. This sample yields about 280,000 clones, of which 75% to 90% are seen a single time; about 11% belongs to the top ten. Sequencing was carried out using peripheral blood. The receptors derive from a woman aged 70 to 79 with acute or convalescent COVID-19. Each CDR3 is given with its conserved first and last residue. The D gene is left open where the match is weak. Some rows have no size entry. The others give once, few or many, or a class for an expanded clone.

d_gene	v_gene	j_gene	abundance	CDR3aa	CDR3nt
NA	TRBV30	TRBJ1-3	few	CACGDGGPSSGNTIYF	TGTGCCTGCGGGGACGGAGGGCCCTCCTCTGGAAACACCATATATTTT
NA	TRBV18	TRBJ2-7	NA	CASSPRLRTYEQYF	TGTGCCAGCTCTCCCCGACTGAGGACCTACGAGCAGTACTTC
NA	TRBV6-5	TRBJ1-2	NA	CASSRGHPYGYTF	TGTGCCAGCAGCCGGGGACACCCCTATGGCTACACCTTC
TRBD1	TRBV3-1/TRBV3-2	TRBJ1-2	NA	CASGGQGGSNYGYTF	TGTGCCAGCGGTGGACAGGGAGGGTCTAACTATGGCTACACCTTC
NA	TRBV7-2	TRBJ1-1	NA	CASSLGARGITEAFF	TGTGCCAGCAGCTTAGGGGCTCGGGGGATCACTGAAGCTTTCTTT
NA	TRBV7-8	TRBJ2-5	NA	CASSLAAQVVETQYF	TGTGCCAGCAGCTTAGCCGCACAGGTTGTAGAGACCCAGTACTTC
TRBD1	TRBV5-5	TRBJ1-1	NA	CASSLRGQTNTEAFF	TGTGCCAGCAGCTTGAGGGGACAGACGAACACTGAAGCTTTCTTT
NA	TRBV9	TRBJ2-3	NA	CASSPRARGTDTQYF	TGTGCCAGCAGCCCCCGGGCCAGGGGAACAGATACGCAGTATTTT
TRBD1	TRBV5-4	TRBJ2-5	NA	CASSPTRDRRAETQYF	TGTGCCAGCAGTCCGACACGGGACAGGAGGGCAGAGACCCAGTACTTC
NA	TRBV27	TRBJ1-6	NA	CASSFMDMNSPLHF	TGTGCCAGCAGTTTCATGGACATGAATTCACCCCTCCACTTT
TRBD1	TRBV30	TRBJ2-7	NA	CAWTPGQGGEQYF	TGTGCCTGGACCCCGGGACAGGGGGGCGAGCAGTACTTC
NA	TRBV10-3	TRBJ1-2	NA	CAISQSPRVGTNYGYTF	TGTGCCATCAGTCAGTCACCGAGGGTCGGGACTAACTATGGCTACACCTTC
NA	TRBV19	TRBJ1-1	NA	CASSSEEYDTEAFF	TGTGCCAGTAGTAGCGAAGAATATGACACTGAAGCTTTCTTT
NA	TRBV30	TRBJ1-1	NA	CAWSVSRGSEAFF	TGTGCCTGGAGTGTATCCCGGGGAAGTGAAGCTTTCTTT
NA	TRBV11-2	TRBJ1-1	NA	CASSLGRPEAFF	TGTGCCAGCAGCTTAGGCAGGCCTGAAGCTTTCTTT
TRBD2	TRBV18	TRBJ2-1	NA	CASSETGTSAYNEQFF	TGTGCCAGCTCAGAGACCGGGACTAGCGCCTACAATGAGCAGTTCTTC
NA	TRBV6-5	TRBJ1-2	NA	CASSYVSGLNYGYTF	TGTGCCAGCAGTTACGTTTCGGGTCTTAACTATGGCTACACCTTC
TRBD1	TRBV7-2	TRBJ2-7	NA	CASSLAGTGYEQYF	TGTGCCAGCAGCTTAGCAGGGACAGGGTACGAGCAGTACTTC
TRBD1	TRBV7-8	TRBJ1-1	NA	CASSHRGNTEAFF	TGTGCCAGCAGCCACAGGGGGAACACTGAAGCTTTCTTT
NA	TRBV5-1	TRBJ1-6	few	CASSPRTFGDSPLHF	TGCGCCAGCAGCCCCAGGACTTTCGGGGATTCACCCCTCCACTTT
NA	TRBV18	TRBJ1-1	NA	CASSPTETGLKNTEAFF	TGTGCCAGCTCACCAACCGAAACAGGGCTCAAGAACACTGAAGCTTTCTTT
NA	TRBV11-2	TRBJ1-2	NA	CASSSLQARGNGYTF	TGTGCCAGCAGCTCCCTTCAGGCGCGGGGCAATGGCTACACCTTC
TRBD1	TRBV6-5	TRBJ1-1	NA	CASSPGQGISEAFF	TGTGCCAGCAGTCCGGGACAGGGGATATCTGAAGCTTTCTTT
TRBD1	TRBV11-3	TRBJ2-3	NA	CASSLGSQGAVDTQYF	TGTGCCAGCAGCTTAGGGTCCCAGGGGGCTGTGGATACGCAGTATTTT
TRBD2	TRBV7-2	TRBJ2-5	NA	CASSMTSGGARETQYF	TGTGCCAGCAGCATGACTAGCGGGGGGGCCCGGGAGACCCAGTACTTC
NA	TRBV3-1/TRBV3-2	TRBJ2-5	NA	CASSQDTAEETQYF	TGTGCCAGCAGCCAAGATACTGCGGAAGAGACCCAGTACTTC
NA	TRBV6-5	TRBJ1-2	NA	CASSSRGGGRGYTF	TGTGCCAGCAGTTCCCGGGGAGGGGGAAGAGGCTACACCTTC
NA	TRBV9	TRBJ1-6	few	CASSVGRGSPLHF	TGTGCCAGCAGCGTAGGCAGGGGATCACCCCTCCACTTT
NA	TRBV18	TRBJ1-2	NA	CASSPLQGGYGYTF	TGTGCCAGCTCACCACTACAGGGCGGGTATGGCTACACCTTC
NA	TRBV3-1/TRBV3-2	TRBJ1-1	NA	CASSPSLAVEAFF	TGTGCCAGCAGCCCCTCTCTGGCGGTAGAAGCTTTCTTT
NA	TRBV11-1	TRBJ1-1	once	CASSFLLGANTEAFF	TGTGCCAGCAGCTTTTTATTAGGGGCAAACACTGAAGCTTTCTTT
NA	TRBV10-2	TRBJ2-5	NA	CASSEPRWPGGGTQYF	TGCGCCAGCAGTGAGCCCCGGTGGCCAGGGGGAGGGACCCAGTACTTC
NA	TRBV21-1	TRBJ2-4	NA	CASSNPASGGPYF	TGTGCCAGCAGCAACCCCGCTAGCGGGGGACCTTACTTC
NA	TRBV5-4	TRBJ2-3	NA	CASSPDYLTDTQYF	TGTGCCAGCAGCCCCGATTACTTAACAGATACGCAGTATTTT
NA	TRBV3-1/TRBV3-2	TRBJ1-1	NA	CASSQGAGVGTEAFF	TGTGCCAGCAGCCAAGGGGCGGGGGTAGGTACTGAAGCTTTCTTT
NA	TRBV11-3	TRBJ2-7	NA	CASSLAGDGHYEQYF	TGTGCCAGCAGCTTAGCGGGGGACGGACACTACGAGCAGTACTTC
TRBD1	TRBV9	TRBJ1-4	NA	CASSVGRTGGEKLFF	TGTGCCAGCAGCGTAGGACGGACAGGTGGAGAAAAACTGTTTTTT
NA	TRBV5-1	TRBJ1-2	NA	CASSSTGKRGYTF	TGCGCCAGCAGCAGTACAGGGAAGCGTGGCTACACCTTC
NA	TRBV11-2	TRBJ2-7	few	CASSSTRRGYEQYF	TGTGCCAGCAGCTCGACGCGGCGGGGCTACGAGCAGTACTTC
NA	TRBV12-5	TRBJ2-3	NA	CASGPLGGDTQYF	TGTGCTAGTGGCCCCTTGGGGGGAGATACGCAGTATTTT